Below are 7 T cell receptor beta chains sequenced from a single sample in a study of shared T cell receptors in the human thymus. This table comes from immunoSEQ multiplex PCR, and its TCRdb copy is limited to in-frame clones, with some not included. Of 600,000 to 900,000 clones listed, approximately 83% were seen once; the top ten hold around 0.01%. These data were also reused for a study on human thymus T cells.

Material: thymocytes. Receptors originate from a girl in the first two years of life with a congenital heart defect.

With respect to this clone: Relative to the germline gene, one junction end is altered; a read error may explain this. The rearrangement joins TRBV5-1 to TRBJ2-2, with D possibly being TRBD1 (5 bases). The V gene's germline CDR1 is SGHRS and CDR2 YFSETQ. This CDR3 has 14 amino acids. In DNA, the CDR3 is TGCGCCAGCAGCTTTCGGCAGGGAAGTAGGGAACTGTTTTTT. Amino acids: CASSFRQGSRELFF. Based on the CDR3 plus reference TRBV5-1 and TRBJ2-2, the full variable domain is KAGVTQTPRYLIKTRGQQVTLSCSPISGHRSVSWYQQTPGQGLQFLFEYFSETQRNKGNFPGRFSGRQFSNSRSEMNVSTLELGDSALYLCASSFRQGSRELFFGEGSRLTVL.

The chain recombines TRBV14 with TRBJ1-2; 9 bases are shared with TRBD1. There are 16 residues in the CDR3. The germline CDR1 and CDR2 sequences are SGHDN and FVKESK. The junction had 11 bases not matched to a gene; V was cut back by 4 bases and J by 5 bases. Here the CDR3 DNA reads TGTGCCAGCAGCCCGACACTGTGGGACAGGGCTTATGGCTACACCTTC. Translation: CASSPTLWDRAYGYTF.

This rearrangement joins TRBV5-1 to TRBJ1-4, with 9 bases lining up with TRBD1. Per germline, CDR1 SGHRS and CDR2 YFSETQ. V shed 0 bases, J shed 7 bases, and the junction held 1 base outside the gene matches. The CDR3 is 14 amino acids. CDR3 in amino acids: CASSLGQGVEKLFF. The CDR3 DNA is TGCGCCAGCAGCTTGGGACAGGGGGTTGAAAAACTGTTTTTT.

The chain uses TRBV4-3 and TRBJ1-2; D gene ambiguous. The V gene lost 0 bases and the J gene lost 7 bases, with 15 bases spanning the gap. CDR1 and CDR2 (germline): LGHNA, YSLEER. This CDR3 has 15 residues. CDR3 DNA: TGCGCCAGCAGCCAAGATATTGGAACTACTTGTGGCTACACCTTC. Protein: CASSQDIGTTCGYTF.

In the case of this clone: The junction departs from the called germline gene at one end, perhaps through a read error. The chain uses TRBV11-2 and TRBJ2-7; 9 positions agree with TRBD1. The CDR3 loop spans 15 amino acids. Germline CDR1 is SGHAT and CDR2 is FQNNGV. For the CDR3, the DNA is TGTGCCAGCAGCATAGACAGGGGGGTGTCCTACGAGCAGTACTTC. It translates to CASSIDRGVSYEQYF.

The chain carries TRBV14 and TRBJ2-7; D may be TRBD1 (5 bases). V lost 4 bases and J lost 5, with 18 bases in between. The CDR3 runs to 15 residues. Looked up from germline, CDR1 is SGHDN and CDR2 is FVKESK. The CDR3 loop is CASSPRTNRGNEQYF. For the CDR3, the DNA is TGTGCCAGCAGCCCGCGAACGAATAGGGGAAACGAGCAGTACTTC.

The chain is built from TRBV28 and TRBJ2-3; a weak D match, TRBD1 (5 bases). V dropped 10 bases and J dropped 1 base, with 15 bases sitting between them. Looked up from germline, CDR1 is MDHEN and CDR2 is SYDVKM. The CDR3 is made up of 14 amino acids. CDR3 nucleotide sequence: TGTGCCATCAACAGGTCATGGGGCACAGATACGCAGTATTTT. As protein: CAINRSWGTDTQYF.